This is a list of T cell receptor beta chains from one sample in a study of CD4 T cells in relation to SARS-CoV-2 and coronaviruses. No antigen has been identified for these receptors. Assay used: immunoSEQ multiplex PCR; TCRdb lists only in-frame clones, some missing. The repertoire has 35,000 to 40,000 clones, under 80% of them found once; the top ten carry about a fifth. The sequencing input was memory CD4+ T cells from PBMCs, cultured in vitro. Source of these receptors: an adult with COVID-19. Both conserved end residues are part of each CDR3. The order of the fields is V gene, D gene, clone size, J gene, CDR3 protein, CDR3 DNA. A D gene is named only where the DNA matches it firmly. Size is stated for part of the rows, as once, few or many counts, or as a class when the clone is expanded.

V gene: TRBV9
D gene: -
clone size: -
J gene: TRBJ2-1
CDR3 protein: CASSVAPGSYNEQFF
CDR3 DNA: TGTGCCAGCAGCGTCGCCCCTGGCTCCTACAATGAGCAGTTCTTC

V gene: TRBV7-2
D gene: TRBD2
clone size: -
J gene: TRBJ2-7
CDR3 protein: CASSSPQREGDEQYF
CDR3 DNA: TGTGCCAGCAGCTCACCTCAGCGGGAGGGGGACGAGCAGTACTTC

V gene: TRBV7-2
D gene: -
clone size: -
J gene: TRBJ2-2
CDR3 protein: CASSLLTGELFF
CDR3 DNA: TGTGCCAGCAGCTTGCTCACCGGGGAGCTGTTTTTT

V gene: TRBV18
D gene: TRBD1
clone size: -
J gene: TRBJ1-1
CDR3 protein: CASSRQGGNTEAFF
CDR3 DNA: TGTGCCAGCTCACGACAGGGAGGGAACACTGAAGCTTTCTTT

V gene: TRBV5-4
D gene: -
clone size: -
J gene: TRBJ2-4
CDR3 protein: CASSLAGQGLGLAKNIQYF
CDR3 DNA: TGTGCCAGCAGCTTGGCCGGGCAGGGGCTGGGTCTAGCCAAAAACATTCAGTACTTC

V gene: TRBV24-1
D gene: TRBD1
clone size: few
J gene: TRBJ1-5
CDR3 protein: CATSDNTGGLGQPQHF
CDR3 DNA: TGTGCCACCAGTGACAATACAGGGGGACTGGGACAGCCCCAGCATTTT

V gene: TRBV6-5
D gene: TRBD2
clone size: -
J gene: TRBJ2-7
CDR3 protein: CASRPGGGPTYEQYF
CDR3 DNA: TGTGCCAGCAGGCCCGGGGGAGGGCCCACCTACGAGCAGTACTTC

V gene: TRBV15
D gene: -
clone size: few
J gene: TRBJ2-3
CDR3 protein: CATSRARLGGYDTQYF
CDR3 DNA: TGTGCCACCAGCAGAGCGCGACTAGGTGGATACGATACGCAGTATTTT

V gene: TRBV7-9
D gene: -
clone size: few
J gene: TRBJ2-1
CDR3 protein: CASSPGAGVVYNEQFF
CDR3 DNA: TGTGCCAGCAGTCCGGGGGCGGGAGTAGTCTACAATGAGCAGTTCTTC

V gene: TRBV24-1
D gene: -
clone size: few
J gene: TRBJ2-7
CDR3 protein: CATSDLLPSGNYEQYF
CDR3 DNA: TGTGCCACCAGTGATTTGCTCCCCTCAGGTAACTACGAGCAGTACTTC

V gene: TRBV18
D gene: -
clone size: -
J gene: TRBJ1-5
CDR3 protein: CASSLLGGQRQPQHF
CDR3 DNA: TGTGCCAGCTCACTACTTGGGGGGCAAAGGCAGCCCCAGCATTTT

V gene: TRBV7-8
D gene: TRBD1
clone size: -
J gene: TRBJ1-1
CDR3 protein: CASSRTGLWDTEAFF
CDR3 DNA: TGTGCCAGCAGTCGGACAGGGTTGTGGGACACTGAAGCTTTCTTT

V gene: TRBV19
D gene: -
clone size: -
J gene: TRBJ2-3
CDR3 protein: CASSPQLASDTQYF
CDR3 DNA: TGTGCCAGTAGTCCGCAACTAGCTTCCGATACGCAGTATTTT

V gene: TRBV4-1
D gene: -
clone size: -
J gene: TRBJ2-7
CDR3 protein: CASSQFGQGSSYEQYF
CDR3 DNA: TGCGCCAGCAGCCAATTTGGGCAGGGAAGCTCCTACGAGCAGTACTTC

V gene: TRBV19
D gene: -
clone size: -
J gene: TRBJ2-2
CDR3 protein: CASSPRTGVWYTGELFF
CDR3 DNA: TGTGCCAGTAGTCCACGAACGGGGGTGTGGTACACCGGGGAGCTGTTTTTT

V gene: TRBV28
D gene: -
clone size: -
J gene: TRBJ1-2
CDR3 protein: CASSLSDVQGRVEGYTF
CDR3 DNA: TGTGCCAGCAGTTTGTCAGACGTCCAGGGGCGCGTGGAAGGCTACACCTTC

V gene: TRBV9
D gene: -
clone size: -
J gene: TRBJ1-2
CDR3 protein: CASTRDRNYGYTF
CDR3 DNA: TGTGCCAGCACCCGAGACAGGAACTATGGCTACACCTTC

V gene: TRBV5-1
D gene: -
clone size: -
J gene: TRBJ2-2
CDR3 protein: CASSFGERAGELFF
CDR3 DNA: TGCGCCAGCAGCTTTGGGGAGCGGGCCGGGGAGCTGTTTTTT

V gene: TRBV30
D gene: -
clone size: -
J gene: TRBJ2-7
CDR3 protein: CALAGFYEQYF
CDR3 DNA: TGTGCCCTGGCCGGTTTCTACGAGCAGTACTTC

V gene: TRBV9
D gene: TRBD2
clone size: -
J gene: TRBJ2-3
CDR3 protein: CASSVGLAGGLSTDTQYF
CDR3 DNA: TGTGCCAGCAGCGTAGGACTAGCGGGAGGCCTTAGCACAGATACGCAGTATTTT

V gene: TRBV6-1
D gene: -
clone size: few
J gene: TRBJ1-6
CDR3 protein: CASSENSPLHF
CDR3 DNA: TGTGCCAGCAGTGAAAATTCACCCCTCCACTTT

V gene: TRBV10-2
D gene: -
clone size: few
J gene: TRBJ2-2
CDR3 protein: CASREEGGPNGGELFF
CDR3 DNA: TGCGCCAGCAGAGAGGAGGGCGGGCCCAATGGCGGGGAGCTGTTTTTT

V gene: TRBV6-5
D gene: -
clone size: -
J gene: TRBJ2-1
CDR3 protein: CASNTRGHYNEQFF
CDR3 DNA: TGTGCCAGCAATACGCGGGGCCACTACAATGAGCAGTTCTTC

V gene: TRBV13
D gene: TRBD2
clone size: -
J gene: TRBJ2-1
CDR3 protein: CASSLFGTSGPYNEQFF
CDR3 DNA: TGTGCCAGCAGCTTATTTGGTACTAGCGGGCCCTACAATGAGCAGTTCTTC

V gene: TRBV24-1
D gene: TRBD2
clone size: -
J gene: TRBJ2-4
CDR3 protein: CATSESGGGIQYF
CDR3 DNA: TGTGCCACCAGTGAGTCGGGGGGGGGCATTCAGTACTTC

V gene: TRBV14
D gene: -
clone size: -
J gene: TRBJ2-1
CDR3 protein: CASSPLQSSYNEQFF
CDR3 DNA: TGTGCCAGCAGCCCCCTCCAGAGCTCCTACAATGAGCAGTTCTTC

V gene: TRBV27
D gene: -
clone size: once
J gene: TRBJ2-2
CDR3 protein: CASSFGQRTGELFF
CDR3 DNA: TGTGCCAGCAGTTTCGGCCAACGAACCGGGGAGCTGTTTTTT

V gene: TRBV4-2
D gene: -
clone size: -
J gene: TRBJ2-1
CDR3 protein: CASSQVSPESHNEQFF
CDR3 DNA: TGTGCCAGCAGCCAAGTGTCCCCCGAGTCCCACAATGAGCAGTTCTTC

V gene: TRBV4-1
D gene: -
clone size: -
J gene: TRBJ2-2
CDR3 protein: CASSPGRAAGELFF
CDR3 DNA: TGCGCCAGCAGCCCCGGCAGGGCGGCCGGGGAGCTGTTTTTT